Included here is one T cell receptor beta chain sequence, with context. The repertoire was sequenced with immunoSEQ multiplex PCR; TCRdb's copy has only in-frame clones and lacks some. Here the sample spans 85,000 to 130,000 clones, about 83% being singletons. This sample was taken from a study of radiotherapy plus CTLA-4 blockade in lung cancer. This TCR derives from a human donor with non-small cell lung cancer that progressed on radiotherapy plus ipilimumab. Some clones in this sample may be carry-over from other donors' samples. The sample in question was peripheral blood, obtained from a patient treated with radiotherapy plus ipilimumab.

CDR3 in DNA: TGTGCCAGCAGCGCGTCACAGGGTGGTATAATCGATGAGCAGTTCTTC. This codes for CASSASQGGIIDEQFF. The chain joins TRBV13 to TRBJ2-1, with D perhaps matching TRBD1 (6 bases). Trimming stripped 5 bases from V and 8 bases from J, with 22 bases between. Germline CDR1 PRHDT, CDR2 FYEKMQ (reference sequence). The CDR3 loop spans 16 amino acids.